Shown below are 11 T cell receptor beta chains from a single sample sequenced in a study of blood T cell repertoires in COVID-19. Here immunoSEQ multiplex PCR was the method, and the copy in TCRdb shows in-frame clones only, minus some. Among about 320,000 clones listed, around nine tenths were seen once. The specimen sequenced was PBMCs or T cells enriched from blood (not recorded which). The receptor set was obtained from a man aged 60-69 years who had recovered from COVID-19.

CDR3 nucleotide sequence: TGTGCTAGTGGTTTGTCAGGAGGGCAGCCCCAGCATTTT. The encoded protein is CASGLSGGQPQHF. The chain employs TRBV12-5 and TRBJ1-5, with D unresolved. Germline values: CDR1 LGHNT, CDR2 FRNRAP. V was cut by 2 bases and J by 7 bases, with 9 bases left in between. This CDR3 has 13 amino acids.

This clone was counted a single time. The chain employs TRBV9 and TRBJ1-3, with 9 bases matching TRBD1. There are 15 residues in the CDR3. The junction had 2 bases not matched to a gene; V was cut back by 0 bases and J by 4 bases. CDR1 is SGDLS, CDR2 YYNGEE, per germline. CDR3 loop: CASSVGGTGGNTIYF. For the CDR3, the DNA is TGTGCCAGCAGCGTAGGGGGGACAGGGGGAAACACCATATATTTT.

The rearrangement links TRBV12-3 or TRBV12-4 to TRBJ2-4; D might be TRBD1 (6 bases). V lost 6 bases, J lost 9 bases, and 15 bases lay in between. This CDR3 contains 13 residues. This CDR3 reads CASRGAQGFIQYF. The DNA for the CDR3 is TGTGCCAGCAGGGGGGCCCAAGGATTCATTCAGTACTTC.

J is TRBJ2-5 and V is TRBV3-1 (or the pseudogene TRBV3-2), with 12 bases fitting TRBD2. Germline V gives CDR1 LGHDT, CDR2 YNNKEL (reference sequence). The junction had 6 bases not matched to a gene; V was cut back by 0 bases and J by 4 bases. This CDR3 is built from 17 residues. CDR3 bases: TGTGCCAGCAGCCAAGAGACTAGCGGGGGAGGTAGAGAGACCCAGTACTTC. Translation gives CASSQETSGGGRETQYF.

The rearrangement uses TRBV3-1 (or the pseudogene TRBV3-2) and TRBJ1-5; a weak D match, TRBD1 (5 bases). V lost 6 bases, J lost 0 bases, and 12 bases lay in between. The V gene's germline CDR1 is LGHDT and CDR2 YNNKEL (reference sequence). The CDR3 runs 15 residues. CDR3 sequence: CASSPDGGSNQPQHF. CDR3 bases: TGTGCCAGCAGTCCTGACGGGGGTAGCAATCAGCCCCAGCATTTT.

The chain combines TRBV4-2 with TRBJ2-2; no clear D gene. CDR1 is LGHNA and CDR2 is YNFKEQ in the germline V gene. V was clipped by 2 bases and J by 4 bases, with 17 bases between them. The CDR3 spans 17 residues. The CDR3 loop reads CASSQRPLETGTGELFF. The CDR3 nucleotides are TGTGCCAGCAGCCAAAGACCGCTGGAAACGGGCACCGGGGAGCTGTTTTTT.

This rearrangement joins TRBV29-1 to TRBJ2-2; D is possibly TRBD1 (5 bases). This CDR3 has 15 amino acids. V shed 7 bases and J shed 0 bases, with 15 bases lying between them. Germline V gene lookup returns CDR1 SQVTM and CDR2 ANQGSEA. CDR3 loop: CSASTGDTNTGELFF. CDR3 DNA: TGCAGCGCATCAACAGGAGACACGAACACCGGGGAGCTGTTTTTT.

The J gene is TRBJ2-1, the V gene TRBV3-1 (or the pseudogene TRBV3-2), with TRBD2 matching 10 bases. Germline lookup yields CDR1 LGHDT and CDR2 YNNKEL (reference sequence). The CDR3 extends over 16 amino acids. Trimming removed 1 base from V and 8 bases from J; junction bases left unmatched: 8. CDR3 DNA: TGTGCCAGCAGCCAAGGGGTTAGCGGGAGGAGGGATGAGCAGTTCTTC. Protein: CASSQGVSGRRDEQFF.

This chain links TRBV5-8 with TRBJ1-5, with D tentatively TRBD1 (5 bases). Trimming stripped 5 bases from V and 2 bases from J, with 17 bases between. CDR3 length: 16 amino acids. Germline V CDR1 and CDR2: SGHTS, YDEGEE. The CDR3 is CASRSWGENRNQPQHF. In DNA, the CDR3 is TGTGCCAGCAGGTCCTGGGGGGAGAATCGCAATCAGCCCCAGCATTTT.

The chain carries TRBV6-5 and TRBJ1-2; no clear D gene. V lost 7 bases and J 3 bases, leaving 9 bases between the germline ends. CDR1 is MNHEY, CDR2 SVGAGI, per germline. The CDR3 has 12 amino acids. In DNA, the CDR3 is TGTGCCAGCAAGTCGGGTGACTATGGCTACACCTTC. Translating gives CASKSGDYGYTF.

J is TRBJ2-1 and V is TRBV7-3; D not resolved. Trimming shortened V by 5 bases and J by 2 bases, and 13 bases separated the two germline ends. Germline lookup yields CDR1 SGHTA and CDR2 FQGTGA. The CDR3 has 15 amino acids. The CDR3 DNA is TGTGCCAGCAGCCCTCCTGGAGTCGCCTACAATGAGCAGTTCTTC. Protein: CASSPPGVAYNEQFF.